These T cell receptor beta chains were read from a single sample in a study of blood T cell repertoires in COVID-19. TCRdb's table, derived via immunoSEQ multiplex PCR, lists solely in-frame clones and lacks some. Of 250,000 or so clones detected, 70% to 90% appear once; the ten largest clones hold under 2%. The sample taken for sequencing was PBMCs or T cells enriched from blood (not recorded which). These receptors originate from a woman aged 50 to 60 who had recovered from COVID-19. Both conserved end residues are part of each CDR3. D genes are given only for firm matches. Expanded clones are given a class, and other clones once, few, many or no size at all.

TRBJ1-4 | NA | TRBV2 | NA | CASMWTEATNEKLFF
TRBJ2-5 | TRBD1 | TRBV6-5 | NA | CASRGDRGIQTQYF
TRBJ1-3 | TRBD1 | TRBV10-3 | few | CAISESIQGSGNTIYF
TRBJ2-7 | TRBD2 | TRBV9 | NA | CASSVTSGGIYEQYF
TRBJ2-3 | TRBD1 | TRBV18 | NA | CASSPGQGYTDTQYF
TRBJ2-2 | TRBD2 | TRBV6-5 | NA | CASSYGLAENTGELFF
TRBJ2-2 | TRBD2 | TRBV15 | NA | CATSRDLPPSGMGAGELFF
TRBJ2-5 | TRBD2 | TRBV27 | once | CASSSSSGTSGREKETQYF
TRBJ2-7 | NA | TRBV5-5 | NA | CASSLDLGLGEQYF
TRBJ1-6 | NA | TRBV6-5 | NA | CASSYGENSPLHF
TRBJ2-2 | NA | TRBV6-5 | NA | CASRGAGGELFF
TRBJ2-1 | TRBD2 | TRBV6-2/TRBV6-3 | NA | CASSSRTSGRVDEQFF
TRBJ1-4 | TRBD1 | TRBV30 | NA | CAWSKQGVGLNEKLFF
TRBJ1-2 | NA | TRBV5-1 | NA | CASSAQGYRGYTF
TRBJ2-7 | TRBD1 | TRBV29-1 | NA | CSAPGQYRKKSYEQYF
TRBJ2-3 | TRBD2 | TRBV7-3 | NA | CASSLNPSGRASDTQYF
TRBJ2-3 | TRBD2 | TRBV18 | NA | CASSPPRTSGRSDTQYF
TRBJ2-1 | TRBD1 | TRBV4-1 | NA | CASSQVQGALDNEQFF
TRBJ2-1 | TRBD2 | TRBV2 | once | CASSVASGSINEQFF
TRBJ2-7 | TRBD1 | TRBV19 | NA | CASRTGDEQYF
TRBJ1-3 | TRBD1 | TRBV4-3 | NA | CASSQDRGTSGNTIYF
TRBJ2-7 | TRBD2 | TRBV18 | NA | CASSPRLAGYYEQYF
TRBJ2-3 | NA | TRBV5-1 | NA | CASSLAPRQFTDTQYF
TRBJ2-5 | TRBD2 | TRBV2 | once | CASSGWQETQYF
TRBJ1-1 | NA | TRBV11-2 | once | CASSPPGGVDTEAFF
TRBJ1-6 | NA | TRBV7-2 | NA | CASRPRANTGSPLHF
TRBJ2-1 | TRBD2 | TRBV7-3 | NA | CASSSTGTNNEQFF
TRBJ2-1 | TRBD1 | TRBV7-3 | NA | CASSPDRELYNEQFF
TRBJ1-4 | TRBD1 | TRBV28 | NA | CASRYRGPTNEKLFF
TRBJ1-4 | NA | TRBV6-1 | NA | CASSELGGFANEKLFF
TRBJ2-7 | TRBD1 | TRBV5-1 | NA | CASSRTGGEDEQYF
TRBJ2-7 | NA | TRBV6-5 | NA | CASSPAGGTYEQYF
TRBJ2-2 | TRBD1 | TRBV19 | NA | CASSDRGQTGELFF
TRBJ1-5 | TRBD1 | TRBV9 | NA | CASSVYARSRGGSNQPQHF
TRBJ2-7 | NA | TRBV4-1 | NA | CASSQGRGGGYEQYF
TRBJ1-4 | TRBD1 | TRBV2 | NA | CASSVRDRANEKLFF
TRBJ2-7 | TRBD2 | TRBV27 | NA | CASSPLLAGGSYEQYF
TRBJ2-2 | TRBD1 | TRBV7-2 | few | CASSSPPGTGLSGELFF
TRBJ1-5 | NA | TRBV3-1/TRBV3-2 | NA | CASSQGVLAPREPQHF
TRBJ2-7 | TRBD2 | TRBV6-2/TRBV6-3 | NA | CASRYQLRSGSSYEQYF
TRBJ1-3 | NA | TRBV6-5 | NA | CASSSATGGNTIYF
TRBJ2-7 | NA | TRBV7-9 | few | CASSSRGRTYEQYF
TRBJ2-7 | TRBD1 | TRBV5-4 | NA | CASSPTGGSSYEQYF
TRBJ1-5 | NA | TRBV19 | NA | CASSGQSWGFQPQHF
TRBJ1-4 | NA | TRBV7-9 | NA | CASSPGNRESEKLFF
TRBJ1-4 | TRBD1 | TRBV6-5 | NA | CATNRDRGEKLFF
TRBJ1-3 | NA | TRBV7-8 | NA | CASSLIRSGNTIYF
TRBJ1-5 | NA | TRBV19 | NA | CASTTSSPGYGQPQHF
TRBJ1-6 | NA | TRBV28 | NA | CASSFLLGDNLLDSPLHF
TRBJ1-6 | NA | TRBV6-4 | NA | CASASGVTNSPLHF
TRBJ2-3 | TRBD2 | TRBV30 | NA | CAWSTSGRLKDTQYF
TRBJ2-1 | TRBD1 | TRBV9 | once | CASSSRDRDNEQFF
TRBJ2-3 | TRBD1 | TRBV28 | NA | CASSFPVTGADTQYF
TRBJ2-5 | NA | TRBV6-4 | NA | CASSEIRGETQYF
TRBJ1-2 | TRBD1 | TRBV6-1 | NA | CASSAQRWGQGLNLYGYTF
TRBJ1-2 | NA | TRBV2 | NA | CASRAVLNYGYTF
TRBJ1-2 | NA | TRBV30 | NA | CAWIKAGLGGYTF
TRBJ2-7 | TRBD2 | TRBV7-9 | NA | CASSFEAGGPGEQYF